The entry below describes one T cell receptor (beta chain). The sample originates from a study of graft-versus-host responses after intestinal transplantation. Germline-derived CDR1 and CDR2 are LGHNA and YNFKEQ. Trimming pared 0 bases from V and 0 bases from J, leaving 7 bases between. The CDR3 is made up of 15 amino acids. Lymphocytes (intraepithelial and lamina propria) were released by processing the graft tissue. Repertoires were generated with immunoSEQ multiplex PCR, while TCRdb's copy carries only in-frame clones and drops some. This sample has more than 30,000 clones, with 87% found just once.

The sample was ileum tissue, taken almost 210 days after intestinal transplant. The TCR sequence derives from a human patient who received an intestinal transplant, so some T cells may come from the graft donor. The chain carries TRBV4-2 and TRBJ2-3; D remains unclear. In DNA form, the CDR3 reads TGTGCCAGCAGCCAAGAGGTCCCCAGCACAGATACGCAGTATTTT. Translated: CASSQEVPSTDTQYF.